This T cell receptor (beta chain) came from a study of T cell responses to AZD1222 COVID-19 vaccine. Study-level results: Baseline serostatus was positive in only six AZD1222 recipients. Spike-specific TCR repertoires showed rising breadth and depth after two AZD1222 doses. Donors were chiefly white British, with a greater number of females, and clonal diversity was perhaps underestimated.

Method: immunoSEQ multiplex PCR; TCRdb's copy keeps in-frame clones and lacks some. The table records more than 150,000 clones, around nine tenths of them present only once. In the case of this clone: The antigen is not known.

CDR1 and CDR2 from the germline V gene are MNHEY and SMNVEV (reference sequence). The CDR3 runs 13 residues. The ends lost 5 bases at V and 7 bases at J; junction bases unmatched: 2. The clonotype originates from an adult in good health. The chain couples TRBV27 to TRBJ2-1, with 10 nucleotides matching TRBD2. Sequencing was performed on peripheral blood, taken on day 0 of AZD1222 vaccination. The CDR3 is CASSLSGRNEQFF. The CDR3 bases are TGTGCCAGCAGTCTTAGCGGGAGGAATGAGCAGTTCTTC.